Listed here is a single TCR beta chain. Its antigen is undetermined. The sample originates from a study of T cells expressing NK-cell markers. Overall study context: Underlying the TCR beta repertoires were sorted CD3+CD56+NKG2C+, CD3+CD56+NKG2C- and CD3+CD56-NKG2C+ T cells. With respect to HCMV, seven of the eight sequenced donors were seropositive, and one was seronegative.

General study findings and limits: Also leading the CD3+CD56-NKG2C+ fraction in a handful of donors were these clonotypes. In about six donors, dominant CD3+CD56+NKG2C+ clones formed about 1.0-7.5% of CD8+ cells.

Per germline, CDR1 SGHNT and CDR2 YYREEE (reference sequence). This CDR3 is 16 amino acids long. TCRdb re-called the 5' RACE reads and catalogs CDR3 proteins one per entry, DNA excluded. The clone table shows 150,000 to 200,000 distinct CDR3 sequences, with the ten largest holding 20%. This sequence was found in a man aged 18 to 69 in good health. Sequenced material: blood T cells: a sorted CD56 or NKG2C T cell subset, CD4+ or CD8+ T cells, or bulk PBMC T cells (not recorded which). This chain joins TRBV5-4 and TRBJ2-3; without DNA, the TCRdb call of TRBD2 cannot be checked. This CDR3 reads CASSWASGGAPDTQYF. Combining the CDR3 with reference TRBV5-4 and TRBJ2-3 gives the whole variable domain ETGVTQSPTHLIKTRGQQVTLRCSSQSGHNTVSWYQQALGQGPQFIFQYYREEENGRGNFPPRFSGLQFPNYSSELNVNALELDDSALYLCASSWASGGAPDTQYFGPGTRLTVL.